The present T cell receptor (beta chain) was sequenced within a study of blood T cell repertoires in COVID-19. Study information: Sites in the United States, Italy and Spain provided acute and convalescent COVID-19 samples. T cells, B-cell-depleted T cells, or PBMCs provided the cDNA or gDNA that served as material.

Under the authors' procedure: By means of reference gene primer amplification, nucleated cell counts were estimated. Libraries were prepared by immunoSEQ multiplex PCR; TCRdb keeps only in-frame clonotypes and omits some of them. From that table come the V and J calls and clone size; the DNA was used to work out D and trimming. The sample yields more than 35,000 clones, about nine tenths seen once. V gave up 2 bases and J gave up 2 bases; unmatched junction bases: 3. Germline assignment: CDR1 ENHRY and CDR2 SYGVKD. CDR3 size: 16 residues. This clonotype originated in a man aged 55 to 70 with acute or convalescent COVID-19. J is TRBJ2-3 and V is TRBV10-3; TRBD2 matches 11 bases. Material for sequencing was peripheral blood. The CDR3, as DNA: TGTGCCATCAGTGAGGTTAGCGGGGGGGCCACAGATACGCAGTATTTT. Its translation is CAISEVSGGATDTQYF.